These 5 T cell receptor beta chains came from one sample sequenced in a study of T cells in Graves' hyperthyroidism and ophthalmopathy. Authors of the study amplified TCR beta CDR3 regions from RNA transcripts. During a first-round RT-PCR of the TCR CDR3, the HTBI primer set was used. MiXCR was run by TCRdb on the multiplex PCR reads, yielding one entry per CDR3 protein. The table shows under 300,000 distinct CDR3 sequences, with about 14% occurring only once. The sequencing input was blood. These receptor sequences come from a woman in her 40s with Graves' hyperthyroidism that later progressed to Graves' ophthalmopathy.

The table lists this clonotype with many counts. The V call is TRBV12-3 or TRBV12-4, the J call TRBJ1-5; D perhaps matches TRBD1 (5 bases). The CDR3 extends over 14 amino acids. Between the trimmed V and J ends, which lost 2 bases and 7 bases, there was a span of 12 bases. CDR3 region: CASSLKGRYQPQHF. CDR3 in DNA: TGTGCCAGCAGTTTAAAGGGGAGATACCAGCCCCAGCATTTT.

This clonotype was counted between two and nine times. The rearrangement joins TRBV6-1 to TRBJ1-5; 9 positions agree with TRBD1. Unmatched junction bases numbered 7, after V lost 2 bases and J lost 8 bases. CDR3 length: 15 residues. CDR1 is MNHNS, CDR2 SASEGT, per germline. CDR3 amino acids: CASSELDRGNEPQHF. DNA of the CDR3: TGTGCCAGCAGTGAACTGGACAGGGGTAACGAGCCCCAGCATTTT.

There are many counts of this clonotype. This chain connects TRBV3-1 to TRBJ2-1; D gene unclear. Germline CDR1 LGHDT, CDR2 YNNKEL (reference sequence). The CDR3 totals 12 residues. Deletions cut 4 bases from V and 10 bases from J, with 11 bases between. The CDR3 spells CASSPSGREQFF. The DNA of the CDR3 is TGTGCCAGCAGCCCCTCCGGGCGAGAGCAGTTCTTC.

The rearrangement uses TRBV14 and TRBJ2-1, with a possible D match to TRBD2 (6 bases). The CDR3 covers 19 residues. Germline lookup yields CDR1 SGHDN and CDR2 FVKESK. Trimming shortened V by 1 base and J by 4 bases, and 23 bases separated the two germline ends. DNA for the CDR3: TGTGCCAGCAGCCAAGGAAGACGAAGGGACTTACCACAGTACAATGAGCAGTTCTTC. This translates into CASSQGRRRDLPQYNEQFF. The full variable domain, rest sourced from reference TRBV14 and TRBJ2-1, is EAGVTQFPSHSVIEKGQTVTLRCDPISGHDNLYWYRRVMGKEIKFLLHFVKESKQDESGMPNNRFLAERTGGTYSTLKVQPAELEDSGVYFCASSQGRRRDLPQYNEQFFGPGTRLTVL.

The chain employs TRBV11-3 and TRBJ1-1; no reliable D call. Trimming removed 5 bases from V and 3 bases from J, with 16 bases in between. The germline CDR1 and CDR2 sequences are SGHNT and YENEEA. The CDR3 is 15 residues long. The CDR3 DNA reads TGTGCCAGCAGCGGCAGGATCATAGAGGACACTGAAGCTTTCTTT. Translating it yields CASSGRIIEDTEAFF.